These 8 T cell receptor beta chains originate from one sample sequenced in a study of identical twins. MiXCR, run by TCRdb on the 5' RACE reads, gives a single entry per CDR3 protein. This table has about 730,000 distinct CDR3 sequences, around 20% appearing once. A further study also used this sample, focusing on T cells expressing NK-cell markers.

The sequencing sample was made of PBMCs. These receptors were taken from a woman in her late teens or twenties in good health.

The chain recombines TRBV6-1 with TRBJ2-5, with 8 bases matching TRBD1. Unmatched junction bases numbered 8, after V lost 7 bases and J lost 4 bases. Germline V lookup: CDR1 MNHNS, CDR2 SASEGT. This CDR3 has 14 amino acids. The CDR3: CASIRQGLGETQYF. The CDR3 DNA sequence: TGTGCCAGCATCCGACAGGGGCTGGGAGAGACCCAGTACTTC.

The genes are TRBV6-1 and TRBJ2-1; no clear D. The CDR3 sequence is 12 residues long. CDR1 and CDR2 from the germline V gene are MNHNS and SASEGT. V gave up 2 bases and J gave up 9 bases, with 8 bases separating them. The DNA of the CDR3 is TGTGCCAGCAGTGAAAAGGCATCTGAGCAGTTCTTC. Its translation: CASSEKASEQFF.

This clonotype was counted at least ten times. The chain combines TRBV20-1 with TRBJ2-1; 9 bases are a match to TRBD2. The trim removed 3 bases at V and 5 bases at J, leaving 5 bases unmatched. Germline-derived CDR1 and CDR2 are DFQATT and SNEGSKA (reference sequence). CDR3 length: 14 residues. CDR3 coding DNA: TGCAGTGCTAGTGGGACTAGCCGAAACAATGAGCAGTTCTTC. It yields the protein CSASGTSRNNEQFF.

The gene calls are TRBV12-3 or TRBV12-4 and TRBJ1-6; a weak D match, TRBD1 (6 bases). Between the trimmed V and J ends, which lost 5 bases and 7 bases, there was a span of 15 bases. There are 15 residues in the CDR3. The CDR3 is CASSHYRAKNSPLHF. As DNA, the CDR3 is TGTGCCAGCAGTCATTACAGGGCGAAGAATTCACCCCTCCACTTT.

The table lists this clonotype with many counts. This sequence joins TRBV6-5 and TRBJ2-7; TRBD1 aligns across 9 bases. Germline V gene data show CDR1 as MNHEY and CDR2 as SVGAGI. This CDR3 region has 15 residues. The trim removed 2 bases at V and 0 bases at J, leaving 2 bases unmatched. CDR3 nucleotide sequence: TGTGCCAGCAGTTACCCGGGACAGGGCTCCTACGAGCAGTACTTC. It is translated as CASSYPGQGSYEQYF.

V gene TRBV6-5 combines with J gene TRBJ1-1; D ambiguous. The V end lost 4 bases, the J end lost 2 bases, and 8 bases lay between the germline ends. Germline CDR1 reads MNHEY; CDR2 reads SVGAGI. The length of the CDR3 is 13 residues. In nucleotides, the CDR3 is TGTGCCAGCAGTTCCGGATACAACACTGAAGCTTTCTTT. It codes for CASSSGYNTEAFF.

This clonotype turned up a few times. The chain uses TRBV12-3 or TRBV12-4 and TRBJ2-3, with 8 bases that match TRBD1. V lost 6 bases, J lost 5 bases, and 16 bases stayed unmatched. This CDR3 has 17 residues. The DNA of the CDR3 is TGTGCCAGCAGCTATTTCCAGGGGGCGCGAAAGGGAGATACGCAGTATTTT. It translates to CASSYFQGARKGDTQYF.

The CDR3 here is CSASGGTTEAFF. As DNA, the CDR3 is TGCAGTGCTAGCGGGGGTACCACTGAAGCTTTCTTT. The rearrangement joins TRBV20-1 to TRBJ1-1; a weak D match, TRBD1 (5 bases). The CDR3 has 12 residues. The germline V gene encodes CDR1 DFQATT and CDR2 SNEGSKA (reference sequence). With 3 bases removed from V and 4 bases from J, the gap between germline ends came to 9 bases.